A selection of T cell receptor beta chains follows, all from one sample in a study of T cell repertoires in cytomegalovirus infection. Using its own MiXCR run on the reads, TCRdb lists one record per CDR3 protein. The sample has 200,000 or so distinct CDR3 sequences, roughly 19% seen once. The sequenced sample was PBMCs. The receptors come from a human donor in good health (CMV status not recorded). Some clones in this sample may be carry-over from other donors' samples. CDR3s include the opening cysteine and the closing phenylalanine or tryptophan.

J gene: TRBJ1-1
V gene: TRBV29-1
CDR3 protein: CSVLQEPNTEAFF

J gene: TRBJ2-1
V gene: TRBV12-3/TRBV12-4
CDR3 protein: CASLTGLVGRSEQFF

J gene: TRBJ1-6
V gene: TRBV24-1
CDR3 protein: CATSDLRPGTADNSPLHF

J gene: TRBJ2-5
V gene: TRBV7-9
CDR3 protein: CASTPSPETQYF

J gene: TRBJ1-6
V gene: TRBV7-6
CDR3 protein: CASSLEGQRGSYNSPLHF

J gene: TRBJ1-1
V gene: TRBV12-5
CDR3 protein: CASVRGGPTEAFF

J gene: TRBJ1-2
V gene: TRBV28
CDR3 protein: CASNSGEPSVYGYTF

J gene: TRBJ2-1
V gene: TRBV7-8
CDR3 protein: CASSTGLAGAYNEQFF

J gene: TRBJ2-7
V gene: TRBV4-1
CDR3 protein: CASSQLTRTYEQYF

J gene: TRBJ1-1
V gene: TRBV19
CDR3 protein: CASIMTGGTEAFF

J gene: TRBJ1-4
V gene: TRBV7-2
CDR3 protein: CASSLGHSRNEKLFF

J gene: TRBJ1-2
V gene: TRBV7-2
CDR3 protein: CASSFSGGGRRYTF

J gene: TRBJ1-2
V gene: TRBV29-1
CDR3 protein: CSVYVHGGYTF

J gene: TRBJ1-2
V gene: TRBV7-2
CDR3 protein: CASSLDRGRVGYTF

J gene: TRBJ1-2
V gene: TRBV29-1
CDR3 protein: CSVVGRGQNYGYTF

J gene: TRBJ1-1
V gene: TRBV5-1
CDR3 protein: CASSSGQGDTEAFF

J gene: TRBJ2-7
V gene: TRBV6-2/TRBV6-3
CDR3 protein: CASSPYRTGTDEQYF

J gene: TRBJ2-1
V gene: TRBV20-1
CDR3 protein: CSATGGGEQFF

J gene: TRBJ1-2
V gene: TRBV11-2
CDR3 protein: CASSLDLVGSPYGYTF

J gene: TRBJ1-5
V gene: TRBV7-2
CDR3 protein: CASSSNLQGPLSNQPQHF

J gene: TRBJ1-5
V gene: TRBV27
CDR3 protein: CASSPYRGNQPQHF

J gene: TRBJ1-1
V gene: TRBV19
CDR3 protein: CASSPATDDKAFF

J gene: TRBJ1-2
V gene: TRBV7-2
CDR3 protein: CASSKGSGPYVYTF

J gene: TRBJ2-7
V gene: TRBV28
CDR3 protein: CASSLVEGGEQYF

J gene: TRBJ1-4
V gene: TRBV9
CDR3 protein: CASSATGGGGKLFF

J gene: TRBJ2-3
V gene: TRBV6-2/TRBV6-3
CDR3 protein: CASRRWSGGTDTQYF

J gene: TRBJ2-1
V gene: TRBV10-3
CDR3 protein: CAISERQGHEQFF

J gene: TRBJ2-1
V gene: TRBV9
CDR3 protein: CASSVGGGIRGNEQFF